The clone carrying this T cell receptor beta chain appeared a few times. Antigen specificity is unknown. CDR1 is SGDLS and CDR2 is YYNGEE in the germline V gene. The CDR3 consists of 18 residues. The V gene lost 0 bases and the J gene lost 5 bases, with 21 bases spanning the gap. The sample originates from a study of cytomegalovirus exposure and HLA in healthy donors. Looking at the study overall: As an earlier analysis found, roughly 170 million T cells yielded about 120 million unique TCR beta sequences. Study-wide findings and caveats: Some TCR beta chains (roughly 160 of them) were listed as cytomegalovirus-associated. TCR beta sequences numbering about 17,000 were associated with HLA alleles at 0.05 false discovery rate in a later analysis.

PCR used 60 Vbeta primers and 13 Jbeta primers. Only in-frame clones appear in the TCRdb table, and some are missing; sequencing was by immunoSEQ multiplex PCR. Of tens of thousands of clones in the sample, about two thirds are singletons; the top ten hold approximately 2.2%. This clonotype was obtained from a human donor in good health. The rearrangement joins TRBV9 to TRBJ2-1; D perhaps matches TRBD2 (7 bases). The material sequenced was PBMCs. CDR3 loop: CASSVAPVWGGRDNEQFF. For the CDR3, the DNA is TGTGCCAGCAGCGTAGCCCCGGTTTGGGGGGGCCGGGACAATGAGCAGTTCTTC.